This T cell receptor (beta chain) was identified during a study of OX40 agonist ivuxolimab in advanced cancers. The wider study: Participants averaged 60 years of age (range roughly 23 to 80) and were roughly 83% male. Findings and limits, study-wide: The CD4+ and CD8+ T cells in the blood had expanded clonally by week 6 at 0.1 to 3.0 mg/kg.

Note on this clone: Its antigen is undetermined.

CDR3 length: 11 residues. The germline V gene has CDR1 SEHNR and CDR2 FQNEAQ (reference sequence). Deletions cut 1 base from V and 5 bases from J, with 0 bases between. The data were produced by immunoSEQ multiplex PCR, yet TCRdb's version contains in-frame clones alone and is incomplete. The data contain about 67,000 clones, about 89% of them singletons. The chain is built from TRBV7-9 and TRBJ2-1, with D hard to call. The sample in question was CD4+ or CD8+ T cells sorted from blood, obtained in a trial of the OX40 agonist ivuxolimab. The clonotype originates from an adult with an advanced solid tumor such as melanoma, head and neck, liver or kidney cancer. The DNA for the CDR3 is TGTGCCAGCAGCTTAGACAATGAGCAGTTCTTC. Its protein product is CASSLDNEQFF.